Shown below are 8 T cell receptor beta chains from a single sample sequenced in a study of shared clonotypes between healthy human individuals. Clones were read by immunoSEQ multiplex PCR, and TCRdb kept only the in-frame ones, dropping some. The table has some 2.3 million clones, approximately 95% seen once; the top ten hold roughly 0.36%. Material: naive CD4+ T cells from PBMCs. Subset defined: CD45RA+ positively selected. The receptors derive from a man between 18 and 35 years old in good health. Some clones in this sample may be carry-over from other donors' samples.

The chain joins TRBV11-2 to TRBJ2-5, with D perhaps TRBD2 (6 bases). The germline V gene has CDR1 SGHAT and CDR2 FQNNGV. Trimming removed 3 bases from V and 4 bases from J, with 15 bases in between. The CDR3 spans 15 residues. The CDR3 protein is CASSFAGTGGETQYF. The CDR3 DNA sequence: TGTGCCAGCAGCTTCGCAGGGACTGGGGGAGAGACCCAGTACTTC.

The chain uses TRBV30 and TRBJ2-3; TRBD2 matches at 12 bases. Germline V gene data show CDR1 as GTSNPN and CDR2 as SVGIG (reference sequence). The CDR3 has 17 amino acids. V was pared by 8 bases and J by 1 base, with 13 bases of the junction left unmatched. The CDR3: CALRTDGLAGRTDTQYF. CDR3 sequence (DNA): TGTGCCCTCCGGACCGATGGACTAGCGGGACGCACAGATACGCAGTATTTT.

The sample holds one count of this clone. The chain uses TRBV19 and TRBJ2-3, with TRBD1 matching 10 bases. Germline values: CDR1 LNHDA, CDR2 SQIVND (reference sequence). Germline trimming cut 8 bases from V and 3 bases from J; bases unmatched to any gene: 8. This CDR3 is 15 amino acids long. Written as DNA, the CDR3 is TGTGCCAGTTCTCGCGGGACAGGGGAAACAGATACGCAGTATTTT. This translates into CASSRGTGETDTQYF.

The chain joins TRBV27 to TRBJ2-3, with D possibly being TRBD1 or TRBD2 (5 bases each). Between the trimmed V and J ends, which lost 0 bases and 2 bases, there was a span of 12 bases. Germline CDR1 reads MNHEY; CDR2 reads SMNVEV (reference sequence). This CDR3 has 16 amino acids. The CDR3: CASSLSRGQFTDTQYF. DNA for the CDR3: TGTGCCAGCAGTTTATCGAGGGGCCAGTTCACAGATACGCAGTATTTT.

V and J are TRBV4-3 and TRBJ1-4, with D tentatively TRBD1 (6 bases). V lost 3 bases and J lost 2, with 19 bases in between. The CDR3 contains 18 residues. Germline CDR1 and CDR2: LGHNA and YSLEER. CDR3 amino acids: CASSHHPLEQGTNEKLFF. The CDR3 DNA sequence: TGCGCCAGCAGCCACCACCCCTTAGAGCAGGGGACTAATGAAAAACTGTTTTTT.

The V call is TRBV6-5, the J call TRBJ2-7; D may be TRBD1 or TRBD2 (6 bases each). Germline CDR1 is MNHEY and CDR2 is SVGAGI. V was pared by 2 bases and J by 4 bases, with 18 bases between. The CDR3 is 16 residues long. The chain's CDR3 is CASSYLSGGGSYEQYF. The CDR3 DNA reads TGTGCCAGCAGTTACCTTAGCGGAGGGGGTTCATACGAGCAGTACTTC.

The genes are TRBV21-1 and TRBJ1-2; TRBD1 was called by the table and not checked on the DNA. TRBV21-1 is described as a pseudogene. The CDR3 extends over 16 amino acids. CDR3 coding DNA: TGTGCCAGCAGCCTAACCAGGTCGAGACAGGTCTATGGCTACACCTTC. It codes for CASSLTRSRQVYGYTF.

In the case of this clone: In the same sample, other DNA sequences code for this CDR3. The chain employs TRBV5-1 and TRBJ2-1, with unresolved D. Trimming left V 4 bases short and J 2 bases short, with 10 bases between. The CDR3 is 14 amino acids. The germline gives CDR1 SGHRS, CDR2 YFSETQ. The CDR3 coding sequence is TGCGCCAGCAGCCTCGGGCAGCCCTACAATGAGCAGTTCTTC. Protein sequence: CASSLGQPYNEQFF. Complete variable domain (other parts from reference TRBV5-1 and TRBJ2-1): KAGVTQTPRYLIKTRGQQVTLSCSPISGHRSVSWYQQTPGQGLQFLFEYFSETQRNKGNFPGRFSGRQFSNSRSEMNVSTLELGDSALYLCASSLGQPYNEQFFGPGTRLTVL.